These T cell receptor beta chains were read from a single sample in a study of glioma-infiltrating T cells after dendritic cell vaccination. TCRdb's table, derived via immunoSEQ multiplex PCR, lists solely in-frame clones and lacks some. Here the sample spans tens of thousands of clones, approximately 81% being singletons. Sequencing was performed on blood, taken before dendritic cell vaccination. The source of these receptors is a human donor with glioblastoma. Each CDR3 is given with its conserved first and last residue. Fields, in order: J gene, clone size, D gene, V gene, CDR3 DNA, CDR3 protein. The D gene is left open where the match is weak. Clone sizes are given selectively: once, few, many, or a class where the clone is expanded.

J gene: TRBJ2-1; clone size: few; D gene: -; V gene: TRBV7-3; CDR3 DNA: TGTGCCAGCAGCTTAACAGTTGACTCTTACAATGAGCAGTTCTTC; CDR3 protein: CASSLTVDSYNEQFF
J gene: TRBJ1-2; clone size: -; D gene: -; V gene: TRBV6-6; CDR3 DNA: TGTGCCAGCAGTCGTACAGGGCTCGGGGGCTACACCTTC; CDR3 protein: CASSRTGLGGYTF
J gene: TRBJ1-2; clone size: once; D gene: TRBD1; V gene: TRBV5-5; CDR3 DNA: TGTGCCAGCAGCTTGACAGGGGGCGTATATGGCTACACCTTC; CDR3 protein: CASSLTGGVYGYTF
J gene: TRBJ1-1; clone size: -; D gene: TRBD1; V gene: TRBV7-3; CDR3 DNA: TGTGCCAGCAGCCCCCGACACGGACAGGGGAACACTGAAGCTTTCTTT; CDR3 protein: CASSPRHGQGNTEAFF
J gene: TRBJ1-1; clone size: -; D gene: TRBD1; V gene: TRBV5-1; CDR3 DNA: TGCGCCAGCAGCTTCGGGACAGCAGGAATTGAAGCTTTCTTT; CDR3 protein: CASSFGTAGIEAFF
J gene: TRBJ2-2; clone size: few; D gene: -; V gene: TRBV6-1; CDR3 DNA: TGTGCCAGCAGCCCAACCAAGCTGCGCACCGGGGAGCTGTTTTTT; CDR3 protein: CASSPTKLRTGELFF
J gene: TRBJ1-4; clone size: -; D gene: -; V gene: TRBV15; CDR3 DNA: TGTGCCACCAGCAGAGTCGGGAGGGGGGCAACTAATGAAAAACTGTTTTTT; CDR3 protein: CATSRVGRGATNEKLFF
J gene: TRBJ2-7; clone size: -; D gene: -; V gene: TRBV5-1; CDR3 DNA: TGCGCCAGCAGGTCGGCAGGTGGAAACTACGAGCAGTACTTC; CDR3 protein: CASRSAGGNYEQYF
J gene: TRBJ1-2; clone size: -; D gene: TRBD1; V gene: TRBV6-6; CDR3 DNA: TGTGCCAGCAGTTACGGACAGGGCGGGGAAGGCTACACCTTC; CDR3 protein: CASSYGQGGEGYTF
J gene: TRBJ2-2; clone size: -; D gene: TRBD1; V gene: TRBV27; CDR3 DNA: TGTGCCAGCAGTTTAAGGCTGGACAGGTCTAACACCGGGGAGCTGTTTTTT; CDR3 protein: CASSLRLDRSNTGELFF
J gene: TRBJ2-3; clone size: -; D gene: TRBD2; V gene: TRBV29-1; CDR3 DNA: TGCAGCGTTTTGCGGGGGGGCTTTGATACGCAGTATTTT; CDR3 protein: CSVLRGGFDTQYF
J gene: TRBJ1-6; clone size: -; D gene: TRBD1; V gene: TRBV6-5; CDR3 DNA: TGTGCCAGCAGTCCCCGGGACAGCGTTAATTCACCCCTCCACTTT; CDR3 protein: CASSPRDSVNSPLHF
J gene: TRBJ1-2; clone size: -; D gene: TRBD1; V gene: TRBV6-5; CDR3 DNA: TGTGCCAGCAGTTACATAATACAGGGGGGAAACTATGGCTACACCTTC; CDR3 protein: CASSYIIQGGNYGYTF
J gene: TRBJ2-1; clone size: -; D gene: -; V gene: TRBV11-3; CDR3 DNA: TGTGCCAGCGGCAGGGGTAGTGATAATGAGCAGTTCTTC; CDR3 protein: CASGRGSDNEQFF
J gene: TRBJ1-5; clone size: -; D gene: -; V gene: TRBV30; CDR3 DNA: TGTGCCTGGAGTGACGGCCAGGGTTATCAGCCCCAGCATTTT; CDR3 protein: CAWSDGQGYQPQHF
J gene: TRBJ2-3; clone size: -; D gene: TRBD2; V gene: TRBV4-2; CDR3 DNA: TGTGCCAGCAGCCAAGATTTTGGCGGGGGAGTTAGAAATACGCAGTATTTT; CDR3 protein: CASSQDFGGGVRNTQYF
J gene: TRBJ2-2; clone size: -; D gene: -; V gene: TRBV9; CDR3 DNA: TGTGCCAGCAGTAAGGACAGCGGGGAGCTGTTTTTT; CDR3 protein: CASSKDSGELFF
J gene: TRBJ2-5; clone size: medium-sized; D gene: -; V gene: TRBV4-2; CDR3 DNA: TGTGCCAGCAGCCAAGGGCTAGCCGGGGGAGAGACCCAGTACTTC; CDR3 protein: CASSQGLAGGETQYF
J gene: TRBJ2-5; clone size: once; D gene: -; V gene: TRBV5-1; CDR3 DNA: TGCGCCAGCAGCTTGTCTGTCCTCCAAGAGACCCAGTACTTC; CDR3 protein: CASSLSVLQETQYF
J gene: TRBJ1-5; clone size: -; D gene: -; V gene: TRBV6-6; CDR3 DNA: TGTGCCAGCAGTTATAGGGGCACATCTTCCAATCAGCCCCAGCATTTT; CDR3 protein: CASSYRGTSSNQPQHF
J gene: TRBJ2-1; clone size: -; D gene: -; V gene: TRBV30; CDR3 DNA: TGTGCCTGGAGTCAACTAGCCAATAATGAGCAGTTCTTC; CDR3 protein: CAWSQLANNEQFF
J gene: TRBJ1-1; clone size: -; D gene: -; V gene: TRBV4-1; CDR3 DNA: TGCGCCAGCAGCCAAGGATTGGTTAGGGGGTGGAAGGGCACTGAAGCTTTCTTT; CDR3 protein: CASSQGLVRGWKGTEAFF
J gene: TRBJ1-2; clone size: -; D gene: -; V gene: TRBV10-3; CDR3 DNA: TGTGCCATCAGTGTACAGGGATCCCGCTATGGCTACACCTTC; CDR3 protein: CAISVQGSRYGYTF
J gene: TRBJ2-7; clone size: few; D gene: TRBD1; V gene: TRBV4-3; CDR3 DNA: TGCGCCAGCAGCCACAGGACAGGGGAAGGTTACGAGCAGTACTTC; CDR3 protein: CASSHRTGEGYEQYF
J gene: TRBJ1-2; clone size: -; D gene: -; V gene: TRBV30; CDR3 DNA: TGTGCCTGGAATCAGGGGAACTATGGCTACACCTTC; CDR3 protein: CAWNQGNYGYTF
J gene: TRBJ1-1; clone size: -; D gene: -; V gene: TRBV4-2; CDR3 DNA: TGTGCCAGCAGCCAGTTAACAGGGAACACTGAAGCTTTCTTT; CDR3 protein: CASSQLTGNTEAFF
J gene: TRBJ1-3; clone size: -; D gene: TRBD1; V gene: TRBV30; CDR3 DNA: TGTGCCTGGAGTGTAATGTCCCCGGGACAGGGGACTGGAAACACCATATATTTT; CDR3 protein: CAWSVMSPGQGTGNTIYF
J gene: TRBJ2-5; clone size: -; D gene: TRBD1; V gene: TRBV2; CDR3 DNA: TGTGCCAGCCCAGGGGGCCGGGACAGAATTTATACCCATCAAGAGACCCAGTACTTC; CDR3 protein: CASPGGRDRIYTHQETQYF
J gene: TRBJ2-5; clone size: -; D gene: TRBD2; V gene: TRBV5-6; CDR3 DNA: TGTGCCAGCAGCTCGACTAGCGGCCAAGAGACCCAGTACTTC; CDR3 protein: CASSSTSGQETQYF
J gene: TRBJ2-1; clone size: -; D gene: TRBD1; V gene: TRBV29-1; CDR3 DNA: TGCAGCGTAGATCCGGGACAGGAGTACAATGAGCAGTTCTTC; CDR3 protein: CSVDPGQEYNEQFF
J gene: TRBJ2-7; clone size: -; D gene: TRBD2; V gene: TRBV7-2; CDR3 DNA: TGTGCCAGCAGCTTAGGCGCAGGGCGGGGGGGACCCTCCTACGAGCAGTACTTC; CDR3 protein: CASSLGAGRGGPSYEQYF